The 13 T cell receptor beta chains presented below share a single source sample, sequenced in a study of Graves' ophthalmopathy and Graves' hyperthyroidism. The sequenced template was RNA, covering the TCR beta CDR3 region. HTBI primers served in a first-round RT-PCR, which a second-round multiplex PCR followed. Using its own MiXCR run on the multiplex PCR reads, TCRdb lists one record per CDR3 protein. The profile covers about 160,000 distinct CDR3 sequences, with about 40% appearing a single time and roughly 5.8% taken by the ten largest. The sample taken for sequencing was peripheral blood. The receptors stem from a woman in her 40s with Graves' ophthalmopathy.

The chain combines TRBV12-3 or TRBV12-4 with TRBJ1-1; 8 nucleotides agree with TRBD1. Germline trimming cut 4 bases from V and 4 bases from J; bases unmatched to any gene: 11. The CDR3 covers 16 residues. This chain's CDR3 is CASSSRDRLFGTEAFF. Here the CDR3 DNA reads TGTGCCAGCAGTTCCCGGGACAGGTTGTTCGGCACTGAAGCTTTCTTT.

V usage is TRBV28 and J usage is TRBJ1-1, with a tentative D call TRBD1 (5 bases). From germline, CDR1 is MDHEN and CDR2 SYDVKM. The CDR3 has 14 amino acids. Trimming pared 3 bases from V and 4 bases from J, leaving 12 bases between. The CDR3 nucleotides read TGTGCCAGCAGTTTGTCCTCGGGGGGCACTGAAGCTTTCTTT. Translating it yields CASSLSSGGTEAFF.

The chain couples TRBV6-2 or TRBV6-3 to TRBJ2-5, with D maybe TRBD2 (5 bases). V was shortened by 6 bases and J by 5 bases, with 22 bases between the two germline ends. The germline V gene has CDR1 MNHEY and CDR2 SVGEGT. The CDR3 contains 16 residues. The CDR3 DNA is TGTGCCAGCAGATCCCGAGGGTACGGTACAAGCGAGACCCAGTACTTC. Translated: CASRSRGYGTSETQYF.

CDR3 sequence reads: CASSGAYSNQPQHF. The CDR3 DNA sequence: TGTGCCAGTAGTGGTGCGTATAGCAATCAGCCCCAGCATTTT. The rearrangement links TRBV19 to TRBJ1-5; D is ambiguous. CDR1 and CDR2 from the germline V gene are LNHDA and SQIVND (reference sequence). Between the trimmed V and J ends, which lost 5 bases and 0 bases, there was a span of 8 bases. The CDR3 is made up of 14 amino acids.

The rearrangement joins TRBV6-2 or TRBV6-3 to TRBJ2-6, with a tentative D call TRBD1 (6 bases). CDR1 is MNHEY, CDR2 SVGEGT, per germline. The V gene lost 5 bases and the J gene lost 0 bases, with 8 bases spanning the gap. The CDR3 totals 15 residues. CDR3 region: CASSKGHSGANVLTF. For the CDR3, the DNA is TGTGCCAGCAGTAAGGGACACTCTGGGGCCAACGTCCTGACTTTC.

This clonotype has a count of ten or more. V and J are TRBV20-1 and TRBJ2-7; D remains unclear. V was pared by 1 base and J by 2 bases, with 12 bases between. The CDR3 is 14 amino acids. CDR1 and CDR2 (germline): DFQATT, SNEGSKA (reference sequence). CDR3 sequence (DNA): TGCAGTGCTAGAGTCGCGCTCCCCCCCTACGAGCAGTACTTC. The encoded protein is CSARVALPPYEQYF.

V is TRBV6-2 or TRBV6-3 and J is TRBJ2-6, with 10 bases matching TRBD1. This CDR3 is built from 15 residues. Germline assignment: CDR1 MNHEY and CDR2 SVGEGT. The DNA of the CDR3 is TGTGCTTCGGGACAGGGGTTCTCTGGGGCCAACGTCCTGACTTTC. Translated, it gives CASGQGFSGANVLTF.

This chain uses TRBV6-5 with TRBJ1-1; no firm D call. The CDR3 runs to 15 residues. Germline V lookup: CDR1 MNHEY, CDR2 SVGAGI. V was trimmed by 2 bases and J by 2 bases, leaving 12 bases between them. The CDR3 region is CASSYAAGPNTEAFF. In DNA, the CDR3 is TGTGCCAGCAGTTACGCGGCAGGCCCAAACACTGAAGCTTTCTTT.

This chain uses TRBV24-1 with TRBJ1-5; D is ambiguous. The CDR3 has 14 residues. Trimming left V 4 bases short and J 6 bases short, with 12 bases between. Germline values: CDR1 KGHDR, CDR2 SFDVKD. As DNA, the CDR3 is TGTGCCACCAGTGACACCTTGATCGGTCAGCCCCAGCATTTT. Its translation is CATSDTLIGQPQHF.

The chain couples TRBV27 to TRBJ1-5; the match to TRBD1 covers 10 bases. The germline V gene encodes CDR1 MNHEY and CDR2 SMNVEV (reference sequence). The V segment lost 4 bases and the J segment 6 bases; nucleotides outside the gene matches: 12. The CDR3 length is 17 residues. CDR3 in amino acids: CASSSGGQGGVGQPQHF. The CDR3 coding sequence is TGTGCCAGCAGTTCTGGCGGACAGGGGGGGGTCGGTCAGCCCCAGCATTTT.

CDR3: CASSLAGQGNEQYF. DNA for the CDR3: TGCGCCAGCAGCTTGGCGGGACAGGGTAACGAGCAGTACTTC. J is TRBJ2-7 and V is TRBV5-1; 9 nucleotides align to TRBD1. Germline lookup yields CDR1 SGHRS and CDR2 YFSETQ. The CDR3 covers 14 residues. Trimming took 0 bases from V and 5 from J; bases not matched to a gene: 3.

This clonotype was counted at least ten times. Written as DNA, the CDR3 is TGTGCCAGTAGTCCCCAGACTAGCGGGAGCGGTGAGACCCAGTACTTC. Translation gives CASSPQTSGSGETQYF. The chain combines TRBV19 with TRBJ2-5; 12 bases align to TRBD2. Germline trimming cut 5 bases from V and 5 bases from J; bases unmatched to any gene: 9. Germline CDR1 and CDR2: LNHDA and SQIVND (reference sequence). This CDR3 is built from 16 residues.

V is TRBV6-4 and J is TRBJ1-5; D not resolved. With 4 bases removed from V and 10 bases from J, the gap between germline ends came to 14 bases. CDR1 and CDR2 from the germline V gene are MRHNA and SNTAGT. This CDR3 spans 13 amino acids. The chain's CDR3 is CASSASGVGPQHF. In DNA, the CDR3 is TGTGCCAGCAGTGCCTCCGGCGTAGGTCCCCAGCATTTT.